Below are 15 T cell receptor beta chains sequenced from a single sample in a study of T-cell memory formation after mild COVID-19. TCRdb analysed the 5' RACE reads with MiXCR anew, one entry per CDR3 protein. This table holds about 430,000 distinct CDR3 sequences, roughly 18% found once. Material: PBMCs or a T cell subset sorted from them (not recorded which). Source of these receptors: a man aged 18 to 30 who had mild COVID-19 (a few samples of this study predate the infection). Cell type and time point are not known.

V gene TRBV19 combines with J gene TRBJ2-7; D tentatively reads TRBD1 or TRBD2 (5 bases each). CDR1 is LNHDA and CDR2 is SQIVND in the germline V gene (reference sequence). V was clipped by 1 base and J by 1 base, with 11 bases between them. This CDR3 has 15 amino acids. The CDR3 DNA reads TGTGCCAGTAGTATAGCCTGGGACGGATCCTACGAGCAGTACTTC. This codes for CASSIAWDGSYEQYF.

In its sample, this clonotype was seen a few times. The V and J genes are TRBV29-1 and TRBJ2-3; no clear D. This CDR3 spans 14 amino acids. V was shortened by 5 bases and J by 1 base, with 13 bases between the two germline ends. Germline assignment: CDR1 SQVTM and CDR2 ANQGSEA. The CDR3 DNA reads as TGCAGCGTTTGGACGGGCTTGGGCACAGATACGCAGTATTTT. Translated: CSVWTGLGTDTQYF.

The chain carries TRBV20-1 and TRBJ1-5, with 10 bases lining up with TRBD1. Trimming removed 6 bases from V and 1 base from J; junction bases left unmatched: 15. The CDR3 has 18 residues. Germline lookup yields CDR1 DFQATT and CDR2 SNEGSKA (reference sequence). The CDR3 nucleotides read TGCAGTGCGTCGAGCCCTTGGACAGGGGGAATAAGCAATCAGCCCCAGCATTTT. This gives the protein CSASSPWTGGISNQPQHF.

This clonotype was recorded many times. This rearrangement joins TRBV7-8 to TRBJ2-3; D perhaps matches TRBD2 (5 bases). V was trimmed by 0 bases and J by 6 bases, leaving 16 bases between them. CDR1 and CDR2 from the germline V gene are SGHVS and FQNEAQ. The CDR3 is 16 amino acids. The chain's CDR3 is CASSLAFGSREDTQYF. The CDR3 DNA sequence: TGTGCCAGCAGCTTAGCTTTCGGATCGAGGGAGGATACGCAGTATTTT.

This clonotype was counted only a few times. The V gene is TRBV20-1, the J gene TRBJ1-1, with D possibly being TRBD1 (6 bases). Germline CDR1 reads DFQATT; CDR2 reads SNEGSKA (reference sequence). This CDR3 is built from 15 residues. Trimming stripped 2 bases from V and 1 base from J, with 14 bases between. The CDR3 sequence: CSARLPGQPNTEAFF. CDR3 nucleotides: TGCAGTGCTAGATTGCCGGGACAACCGAACACTGAAGCTTTCTTT.

The chain carries TRBV7-2 and TRBJ2-5; 7 bases fit TRBD1. Germline loops: CDR1 SGHTA, CDR2 FQGNSA. CDR3 length equals 17 residues. Trimming took 4 bases from V and 0 from J; bases not matched to a gene: 11. CDR3 DNA sequence: TGTGCCAGCAGCTCCCCGACAGGGCTTCTGTACCAAGAGACCCAGTACTTC. Translated, it gives CASSSPTGLLYQETQYF.

This clonotype showed up many times. The rearrangement uses TRBV11-2 and TRBJ2-5, with D hard to call. Deletions cut 1 base from V and 7 bases from J, with 13 bases between. The CDR3 contains 14 residues. The germline CDR1 and CDR2 sequences are SGHAT and FQNNGV. The CDR3 protein is CASSLGRQIGTQYF. CDR3 sequence (DNA): TGTGCCAGCAGCTTAGGAAGGCAGATCGGGACCCAGTACTTC.

The CDR3 sequence is CSVSQGESTEAFF. CDR3 DNA: TGCAGCGTTTCACAGGGAGAGAGCACTGAAGCTTTCTTT. The rearrangement uses TRBV29-1 and TRBJ1-1; D is possibly TRBD1 (6 bases). V lost 5 bases to trimming and J lost 4 bases, with 14 bases between them. Germline V CDR1 and CDR2: SQVTM, ANQGSEA. The CDR3 length is 13 residues.

This clonotype turned up a few times. This chain joins TRBV20-1 and TRBJ2-1; 10 nucleotides match TRBD2. The trim removed 6 bases at V and 6 bases at J, leaving 8 bases unmatched. This CDR3 has 14 amino acids. CDR1 is DFQATT and CDR2 is SNEGSKA in the germline V gene (reference sequence). The CDR3 reads CSAPASGGINEQFF. The CDR3 DNA is TGCAGTGCGCCAGCTAGCGGGGGTATCAATGAGCAGTTCTTC.

This chain joins TRBV7-2 and TRBJ1-2; D gene unclear. Trimming pared 1 base from V and 2 bases from J, leaving 11 bases between. Germline lookup yields CDR1 SGHTA and CDR2 FQGNSA. The CDR3 extends over 15 amino acids. The DNA of the CDR3 is TGTGCCAGCAGCTTAGTAGGGAGGACCAACTATGGCTACACCTTC. It specifies CASSLVGRTNYGYTF.

The rearrangement joins TRBV28 to TRBJ2-3; TRBD1 might be the D (6 bases). V lost 1 base, J lost 1 base, and 15 bases lay in between. This CDR3 is 17 amino acids long. Germline lookup yields CDR1 MDHEN and CDR2 SYDVKM. In nucleotides, the CDR3 is TGTGCCAGCAGTTTATCGCTACAGGGTAAAGGCACAGATACGCAGTATTTT. Translation gives CASSLSLQGKGTDTQYF.

The table lists this clonotype with a few counts. This chain connects TRBV7-9 to TRBJ1-2; D is unclear. Germline assignment: CDR1 SEHNR and CDR2 FQNEAQ (reference sequence). This CDR3 contains 10 residues. Trimming left V 9 bases short and J 5 bases short, with 7 bases between. CDR3 nucleotides: TGTGCCAGAACCCCATATGGCTACACCTTC. It is translated as CARTPYGYTF. The whole variable domain, remainder taken from reference TRBV7-9 and TRBJ1-2, is DTGVSQNPRHKITKRGQNVTFRCDPISEHNRLYWYRQTLGQGPEFLTYFQNEAQLEKSRLLSDRFSAERPKGSFSTLEIQRTEQGDSAMYLCARTPYGYTFGSGTRLTVV.

This clonotype has just a few counts. The V gene is TRBV2, the J gene TRBJ2-4, with D perhaps given as TRBD1 or TRBD2 (5 bases each). The CDR3 length is 15 residues. Germline CDR1 and CDR2: SNHLY and FYNNEI. The ends were cut back, 7 bases at V and 9 bases at J, with 22 bases in the middle. The CDR3: CASTVDSRGVGIQYF. The CDR3 DNA is TGTGCCAGCACCGTCGACAGCCGGGGCGTCGGCATTCAGTACTTC.

This clonotype was detected a few times. The chain joins TRBV5-1 to TRBJ1-5; D remains ambiguous. V lost 2 bases and J lost 2, with 11 bases in between. The CDR3 covers 15 residues. Germline-derived CDR1 and CDR2 are SGHRS and YFSETQ. The CDR3 nucleotides are TGCGCCAGCAGCTTATCGGGAGAGGGCAATCAGCCCCAGCATTTT. Its translation: CASSLSGEGNQPQHF.

This clonotype was counted only a few times. The rearrangement uses TRBV14 and TRBJ1-6; perhaps TRBD1 as D (6 bases). Per the germline V gene, CDR1 is SGHDN and CDR2 is FVKESK. V dropped 4 bases and J dropped 8 bases, with 9 bases sitting between them. This CDR3 contains 13 residues. The CDR3 region has the DNA TGTGCCAGCAGCCCGAGGACAGATTCACCCCTCCACTTT. Amino acid sequence: CASSPRTDSPLHF.